One TCR beta chain is described in this entry. This sample also contains other DNA sequences that code for the same CDR3. Profiling relied on immunoSEQ multiplex PCR, and the TCRdb table lists in-frame clones only, not all of them. Counted here are about 960,000 clones, less than 85% occurring once; the ten biggest clones make up around 1.5%. This sample is drawn from a study of shared clonotypes between healthy human individuals. The germline V gene encodes CDR1 MDHEN and CDR2 SYDVKM. V shed 4 bases and J shed 3 bases, with 12 bases lying between them. This CDR3 spans 14 amino acids. The chain recombines TRBV28 with TRBJ2-5, with TRBD1 as a possible D gene (5 bases). The specimen was memory CD4+ T cells sorted from blood. Subset: CD45RA-negative fraction. The clonotype originates from a man between 18 and 29 years old in good health. The CDR3 DNA reads TGTGCCAGCAGTTCAGGGCAGTTGAAAGAGACCCAGTACTTC. Translated: CASSSGQLKETQYF.